The rows below give T cell receptor beta chains drawn from one sample of a study of blood T cell repertoires in COVID-19. TCRdb keeps only in-frame clones here, not all; method: immunoSEQ multiplex PCR. This table has more than 200,000 clones, 70% to 85% appearing once. The sample taken for sequencing was peripheral blood. Every receptor here comes from an older man with acute or convalescent COVID-19. Each CDR3 is given with its conserved first and last residue. The order of the fields is D gene, V gene, clone size, J gene, CDR3 length, CDR3 DNA, CDR3 protein. D genes are given only for firm matches. Part of the rows lack a size; the others show once, few, many or a class for expanded clones.

TRBD1	TRBV5-1	NA	TRBJ1-3	14	TGCGCCAGCAGCCGCGGACAGGGAGGAAACACCATATATTTT	CASSRGQGGNTIYF
NA	TRBV3-1/TRBV3-2	NA	TRBJ1-4	16	TGTGCCAGCAGCCAAGGCGGATTACATATGGGTGAAAAACTGTTTTTT	CASSQGGLHMGEKLFF
TRBD1	TRBV18	NA	TRBJ2-5	15	TGTGCCAGCTCGCTCGGACAGGGGGGGCAAGAGACCCAGTACTTC	CASSLGQGGQETQYF
TRBD2	TRBV2	few	TRBJ2-7	15	TGTGCCAGCAGTGAAAGACTAGCGGGATCCTACGAGCAGTACTTC	CASSERLAGSYEQYF
NA	TRBV12-5	once	TRBJ2-4	15	TGTGCTAGTGGTTTGTCACAGGGAGCCAAAAACATTCAGTACTTC	CASGLSQGAKNIQYF
NA	TRBV30	NA	TRBJ2-7	14	TGTGCCTGGAAGGGACAACTTCTCTCCTACGAGCAGTACTTC	CAWKGQLLSYEQYF
NA	TRBV7-8	once	TRBJ2-5	14	TGTGCCAGCAGCCCCGGGGGAACGGGTGAGACCCAGTACTTC	CASSPGGTGETQYF
TRBD1	TRBV25-1	once	TRBJ1-1	15	TGTGCCAGCAGTGCGGACAGGGGGCGCGTCACTGAAGCTTTCTTT	CASSADRGRVTEAFF
TRBD2	TRBV5-1	NA	TRBJ2-1	15	TGCGCCAGCAGCCCTTGGACTAGCGGGAGTAAGGAGCAGTTCTTC	CASSPWTSGSKEQFF
TRBD1	TRBV19	NA	TRBJ1-6	14	TGTGCCAGTAGGAACAGGGGTACGGTTTCACCCCTCCACTTT	CASRNRGTVSPLHF
NA	TRBV12-3/TRBV12-4	NA	TRBJ1-2	13	TGTGCCAGCAGTTTCCTGGAGGGCTATGGCTACACCTTC	CASSFLEGYGYTF
TRBD2	TRBV27	NA	TRBJ2-7	16	TGTGCCAGCAGTCCCCTGGGTGGCGGGAGGGAGAACGAGCAGTACTTC	CASSPLGGGRENEQYF
TRBD1	TRBV27	NA	TRBJ1-5	22	TGTGCCAGCAGTTTATCGGTCCCCTTCCCGGGACAGGGGGCGAGTGGCAATCAGCCCCAGCATTTT	CASSLSVPFPGQGASGNQPQHF
TRBD1	TRBV11-2	NA	TRBJ2-7	16	TGTGCCAGCAGCTCTCCTAGGGGACAGGGGTCCTACGAGCAGTACTTC	CASSSPRGQGSYEQYF
TRBD2	TRBV3-1/TRBV3-2	NA	TRBJ2-7	16	TGTGCCAGCAGCCACGAGAGACTGGCGGGAGGAACCGAGCAGTACTTC	CASSHERLAGGTEQYF
TRBD2	TRBV5-5	NA	TRBJ2-1	16	TGTGCCAGCAGCTTGGAGGGGACTAGCGACTTCAATGAGCAGTTCTTC	CASSLEGTSDFNEQFF
NA	TRBV21-1	NA	TRBJ2-5	14	TGTGCCAGCAGCCCTTGTCGGGGGATGGAGACCCAGTACTTC	CASSPCRGMETQYF
NA	TRBV7-8	NA	TRBJ1-1	15	TGTGCCAGCGTAATAGGGGGGGGCCCCAGCACTGAAGCTTTCTTT	CASVIGGGPSTEAFF
NA	TRBV7-9	once	TRBJ1-2	12	TGTGCCAGCAGCTCGACAGGTTATGGCTACACCTTC	CASSSTGYGYTF
NA	TRBV18	once	TRBJ2-7	13	TGTGCCAGCTCACCCGGGGGAACCTACGAGCAGTACTTC	CASSPGGTYEQYF
NA	TRBV19	NA	TRBJ2-1	15	TGTGCCAGTAGTGGAACCCAGGGGGGTTACAATGAGCAGTTCTTC	CASSGTQGGYNEQFF
TRBD1	TRBV28	once	TRBJ1-2	13	TGTGCCAGCAGCCGACAGGGGGCGCGAGGCTACACCTTC	CASSRQGARGYTF
NA	TRBV11-2	once	TRBJ1-6	15	TGTGCCAGCAGCTTAAATGGCAGGATTAGATCACCCCTCCACTTT	CASSLNGRIRSPLHF
TRBD1	TRBV19	NA	TRBJ1-5	13	TGTGCCAGTAGTTCCCGAATTCGGGACAGGAACCATTTT	CASSSRIRDRNHF
NA	TRBV7-9	many	TRBJ2-5	14	TGTGCCAGCAGCCCCGGTCTGCAGGGAGAGACCCAGTACTTC	CASSPGLQGETQYF
NA	TRBV18	once	TRBJ1-2	14	TGTGCCAGCTCACCACAGGGGAACCACTATGGCTACACCTTC	CASSPQGNHYGYTF